The 21 T cell receptor beta chains presented below share a single source sample, sequenced in a study of regulatory T cells in long-lasting Graves disease. Investigators prepared the TCR beta libraries by applying iRepertoire HTBI primers and Arm-PCR of CDR3 regions. TCRdb independently ran MiXCR on the multiplex PCR reads; one entry per CDR3 protein. The data contain about 240,000 distinct CDR3 sequences, around 21% of them singletons. The time point: newly diagnosed GD, antithyroid drugs for less than 3 months. The TCR library was prepared using RNA isolated from PBMCs. Sequencing was performed on peripheral blood mononuclear cells (PBMCs), taken at new diagnosis, from a patient treated with antithyroid drugs. The receptor source for this set is a female donor with Graves disease.

This chain links TRBV15 with TRBJ1-2, with TRBD1 matching over 10 bases. This CDR3 contains 14 residues. The V and J ends lost 5 bases and 6 bases, in that order; junction bases with no gene match: 6. Looked up from germline, CDR1 is LNHNV and CDR2 is YYDKDF (reference sequence). CDR3 bases: TGTGCCACCAGCCCGGACAGGGGGAAGAATGGCTACACCTTC. Translating gives CATSPDRGKNGYTF.

Turning to this clonotype: A far larger clone lies a single base away; this is likely a read error. The chain carries TRBV7-8 and TRBJ2-4, with 7 nucleotides matching TRBD1. This CDR3 has 15 residues. Germline values: CDR1 SGHVS, CDR2 FQNEAQ. V lost 1 base and J lost 13; bases outside the gene matches: 13. In DNA, the CDR3 is TGTGCCAGCAGCTTAGTGGGCAGGGGGTACAATGAGCAGTACTTC. This translates into CASSLVGRGYNEQYF.

The chain joins TRBV10-3 to TRBJ1-5; TRBD1 agrees at 8 bases. CDR1 and CDR2 (germline): ENHRY, SYGVKD. The CDR3 sequence is 14 residues long. Trimming removed 3 bases from V and 4 bases from J; junction bases left unmatched: 2. The chain's CDR3 is CAISEQGENQPQHF. In DNA, the CDR3 is TGTGCCATCAGTGAACAGGGGGAGAATCAGCCCCAGCATTTT.

In this sample, this clonotype turned up many times. The chain combines TRBV7-3 with TRBJ2-1; 11 nucleotides match TRBD1. Trimming at V came to 5 bases and at J to 6 bases, leaving 6 bases not matched to a gene. The CDR3 is 15 residues long. Germline V gene lookup returns CDR1 SGHTA and CDR2 FQGTGA. CDR3 nucleotides: TGTGCCAGCAGCATCTCCGGGACAGGGGGCAATGAGCAGTTCTTC. Protein product: CASSISGTGGNEQFF. Complete variable domain (other parts from reference TRBV7-3 and TRBJ2-1): GAGVSQTPSNKVTEKGKYVELRCDPISGHTALYWYRQSLGQGPEFLIYFQGTGAADDSGLPNDRFFAVRPEGSVSTLKIQRTERGDSAVYLCASSISGTGGNEQFFGPGTRLTVL.

This clonotype was seen at least ten times. The chain combines TRBV12-3 or TRBV12-4 with TRBJ1-1; D is unclear. The CDR3 has 14 amino acids. V lost 6 bases to trimming and J lost 0 bases, with 11 bases between them. The CDR3 loop reads CASSFRGLNTEAFF. The CDR3 coding sequence is TGTGCCAGCAGCTTTAGAGGGTTGAACACTGAAGCTTTCTTT.

The chain combines TRBV12-3 or TRBV12-4 with TRBJ2-3, with 16 bases fitting TRBD2. This CDR3 contains 17 residues. The V segment lost 5 bases and the J segment 4 bases; nucleotides outside the gene matches: 6. The CDR3 spells CASSPPGLAGGPDTQYF. Here the CDR3 DNA reads TGTGCCAGCAGTCCACCGGGACTAGCGGGGGGGCCAGATACGCAGTATTTT.

This clonotype turned up a few times. This chain links TRBV5-5 with TRBJ1-6; D gene uncertain. Trimming cost V 0 bases and J 11 bases, with 9 bases left between them. CDR1 SGHKS and CDR2 YYEKEE come from the germline V gene (reference sequence). The CDR3 is made up of 13 amino acids. The CDR3 is CASSLGPSAPLHF. In DNA, the CDR3 is TGTGCCAGCAGCTTGGGGCCGTCGGCACCCCTCCACTTT.

J is TRBJ2-2 and V is TRBV19; D possibly matches TRBD1 or TRBD2 (5 bases each). Looked up from germline, CDR1 is LNHDA and CDR2 is SQIVND (reference sequence). The CDR3 runs 17 residues. V was shortened by 7 bases and J by 4 bases, with 22 bases between the two germline ends. The CDR3: CASTKGGGVVGTGELFF. The CDR3 nucleotides are TGTGCCAGTACCAAAGGTGGGGGAGTTGTCGGCACCGGGGAGCTGTTTTTT.

This clonotype was seen more than once but under ten times. J is TRBJ2-7 and V is TRBV4-2; a weak D match, TRBD1 (5 bases). Trimming removed 0 bases from V and 3 bases from J, with 15 bases in between. The CDR3 has 16 amino acids. Germline-derived CDR1 and CDR2 are LGHNA and YNFKEQ. The DNA for the CDR3 is TGTGCCAGCAGCCAAGAAGCTACAGGACCAATCTACGAGCAGTACTTC. It yields the protein CASSQEATGPIYEQYF.

The chain recombines TRBV19 with TRBJ2-7; D unresolved. Trimming stripped 4 bases from V and 12 bases from J, with 16 bases between. This CDR3 comprises 12 residues. Germline values: CDR1 LNHDA, CDR2 SQIVND (reference sequence). The CDR3 bases are TGTGCCAGTAGTACAGATTCAGGTTTAACGTACTTC. It specifies CASSTDSGLTYF.

Ten or more counts support this clonotype. The chain links TRBV14 to TRBJ2-4, with TRBD1 matching over 9 bases. J lost 6 bases, V lost 2 bases, and 5 bases had no gene match. Germline lookup yields CDR1 SGHDN and CDR2 FVKESK. This CDR3 spans 15 amino acids. DNA of the CDR3: TGTGCCAGCAGCCAAATCACAGGGGGCGGAAACATTCAGTACTTC. It encodes CASSQITGGGNIQYF.

The sample holds many counts of this clonotype. This chain connects TRBV18 to TRBJ2-7, with 9 bases that match TRBD2. The CDR3 totals 15 residues. The ends lost 0 bases at V and 5 bases at J; junction bases unmatched: 5. The germline CDR1 and CDR2 sequences are KGHSH and LQKENI. CDR3 coding DNA: TGTGCCAGCTCACCACCGGGGACTAGCAACCACGAGCAGTACTTC. Amino acid sequence: CASSPPGTSNHEQYF.

This clonotype was recorded many times. The V and J genes are TRBV4-1 and TRBJ2-1, with D possibly being TRBD2 (5 bases). Trimming stripped 2 bases from V and 7 bases from J, with 21 bases between. There are 17 residues in the CDR3. Germline values: CDR1 MGHRA, CDR2 YSYEKL. CDR3 sequence (DNA): TGCGCCAGCAGCCAAATGCCTCGGTCTAGCAGTGAAAATGAGCAGTTCTTC. It specifies CASSQMPRSSSENEQFF.

This clonotype was seen at least ten times. The chain is built from TRBV7-2 and TRBJ2-7, with no clear D. Germline CDR1 is SGHTA and CDR2 is FQGNSA. Trimming shortened V by 0 bases and J by 4 bases, and 10 bases separated the two germline ends. This CDR3 comprises 14 residues. CDR3 residues: CASSLALSAYEQYF. The CDR3 nucleotides read TGTGCCAGCAGCTTAGCCCTGAGCGCTTACGAGCAGTACTTC. Using reference TRBV7-2 and TRBJ2-7 for the parts outside the CDR3, the full variable domain is GAGVSQSPSNKVTEKGKDVELRCDPISGHTALYWYRQSLGQGLEFLIYFQGNSAPDKSGLPSDRFSAERTGGSVSTLTIQRTQQEDSAVYLCASSLALSAYEQYFGPGTRLTVT.

There are a few counts of this clonotype. V usage is TRBV12-3 or TRBV12-4 and J usage is TRBJ2-7; 10 bases fit TRBD2. The length of the CDR3 is 14 residues. The CDR3 region is CASSFGPAGGPREV. DNA for the CDR3: TGTGCCAGTAGTTTCGGTCCAGCGGGAGGGCCCCGGGAGGTC.

Worth noting for this clonotype: A much larger clone sits a single nucleotide away, making a read error possible. The chain carries TRBV20-1 and TRBJ2-7; D not certain. CDR3 length equals 13 residues. Per germline, CDR1 DFQATT and CDR2 SNEGSKA (reference sequence). Trimming left V 5 bases short and J 1 base short, with 12 bases between. The CDR3 protein is CSAVAGDSYEQYF. CDR3 nucleotide sequence: TGCAGTGCTGTGGCAGGAGATTCCTACGAGCAGTACTTC.

This clonotype was counted at least ten times. V usage is TRBV3-1 and J usage is TRBJ2-3; no clear D. Trimming stripped 2 bases from V and 6 bases from J, with 6 bases between. This CDR3 has 12 amino acids. CDR1 is LGHDT, CDR2 YNNKEL, per germline (reference sequence). The CDR3 is CASSQTEDTQYF. Written as DNA, the CDR3 is TGTGCCAGCAGCCAAACCGAGGATACGCAGTATTTT.

The J gene is TRBJ1-4, the V gene TRBV28; the D gene is possibly TRBD1 (6 bases). The CDR3 spans 15 residues. The ends were cut back, 7 bases at V and 8 bases at J, with 20 bases in the middle. Germline loops: CDR1 MDHEN, CDR2 SYDVKM. CDR3 sequence reads: CASTGMGGGHEKLFF. The CDR3 nucleotides are TGTGCCAGCACCGGAATGGGGGGGGGCCACGAAAAACTGTTTTTT.

This clonotype was observed at least ten times. V usage is TRBV6-5 and J usage is TRBJ2-1, with TRBD1 as a possible D gene (5 bases). Per the germline V gene, CDR1 is MNHEY and CDR2 is SVGAGI. Trimming pared 0 bases from V and 6 bases from J, leaving 9 bases between. This CDR3 comprises 14 residues. The CDR3 sequence is CASSYSSRGNEQFF. The CDR3 bases are TGTGCCAGCAGTTACTCCTCTAGGGGCAATGAGCAGTTCTTC.

In its sample, this clonotype was seen many times. This chain links TRBV12-3 or TRBV12-4 with TRBJ1-3, with D hard to call. This CDR3 is built from 14 residues. The ends were cut back, 2 bases at V and 0 bases at J, with 5 bases in the middle. DNA of the CDR3: TGTGCCAGCAGTTTATTAGGCTCTGGAAACACCATATATTTT. It codes for CASSLLGSGNTIYF.

This clonotype was detected many times. The V gene is TRBV7-2, the J gene TRBJ2-1; D not resolved. Looked up from germline, CDR1 is SGHTA and CDR2 is FQGNSA. The germline V and J ends were trimmed by 0 bases and 6 bases, with 6 bases remaining between them. The CDR3 is 13 residues long. CDR3 region: CASSLARLNEQFF. The CDR3 region has the DNA TGTGCCAGCAGCTTAGCCCGTCTCAATGAGCAGTTCTTC.